The rows below give T cell receptor beta chains drawn from one sample of a study of T cell responses to AZD1222 COVID-19 vaccine. Profiled with immunoSEQ multiplex PCR; TCRdb holds only in-frame clones, not every one. The sample lists 68,000 or so clones, around 83% seen once, with 9.5% to 13% in the top ten. Sample: peripheral blood, taken on day 0 of AZD1222 vaccination. The receptors here all came from an adult in good health. Each CDR3 is given with its conserved first and last residue. The D gene is left open where the match is weak.

j_call,d_call,v_call,cdr3_aa
TRBJ1-1,TRBD1,TRBV5-4,CASSIGQGTPRNTEAFF
TRBJ1-5,TRBD1,TRBV19,CASRQGDQPQHF
TRBJ1-5,.,TRBV19,CATMGIYSNQPQHF
TRBJ2-7,TRBD2,TRBV9,CASSVGPAGVYGEQYF
TRBJ2-3,TRBD2,TRBV9,CASSVTSGDTDTQYF
TRBJ1-1,.,TRBV18,CASSLLGRTNTEAFF
TRBJ2-7,TRBD1,TRBV28,CASSRWTGGLEQYF
TRBJ1-5,TRBD1,TRBV10-1,CASSDRGTQPQHF
TRBJ1-5,.,TRBV12-2,CASRLGRLQRPPKGQPQHF
TRBJ1-2,.,TRBV5-6,CASSPLRGAKGDYGYTF
TRBJ1-1,.,TRBV1,CTSQQAAREAFF
TRBJ1-5,TRBD1,TRBV7-8,CASSTRQGSQPQHF
TRBJ2-3,TRBD1,TRBV6-1,CASSGPGQGASDTQYF
TRBJ2-3,TRBD2,TRBV11-3,CASSLGLAGASGTDTQYF
TRBJ1-3,.,TRBV20-1,CSALTGNTIYF
TRBJ1-2,TRBD1,TRBV5-8,CASSKFTGVSNYGYTF
TRBJ1-2,.,TRBV19,CASSIARGQGGYTF
TRBJ1-1,TRBD1,TRBV18,CASSPPGTAEAFF
TRBJ1-2,.,TRBV27,CASSLQGDFNYGYTF
TRBJ2-7,.,TRBV5-4,CASSYTNTYEQYF
TRBJ2-7,TRBD1,TRBV4-2,CASSQVGTDSYEQYF
TRBJ2-5,TRBD1,TRBV5-4,CASYQTGAETQYF
TRBJ2-3,.,TRBV24-1,CATSDSLDFSLFTDTQYF
TRBJ1-4,.,TRBV5-6,CASSLVAGGNEKLFF
TRBJ1-5,.,TRBV6-6,CASRLVPGRRDQPQHF
TRBJ2-2,.,TRBV3-1/TRBV3-2,CASSQGRNTGELFF
TRBJ1-5,.,TRBV7-9,CASSLPGLGQPQHF
TRBJ1-3,.,TRBV7-6,CASSLGGPNSGNTIYF
TRBJ1-2,.,TRBV2,CASSGGTPSRAGYGYTF
TRBJ1-2,.,TRBV30,CAWSRAGTDNYGYTF
TRBJ1-4,.,TRBV19,CASSKRMGAENEKLFF
TRBJ2-7,.,TRBV30,CAWSVWGGEQYF
TRBJ1-1,.,TRBV10-3,CAISAGQNTEAFF
TRBJ2-5,.,TRBV12-5,CASGLVAQQTQYF
TRBJ1-1,.,TRBV6-2/TRBV6-3,CAGSNPGGTEAFF
TRBJ1-4,.,TRBV5-1,CASSRASLGEKLFF
TRBJ2-1,.,TRBV11-2,CATQGYNEQFF
TRBJ2-2,.,TRBV19,CAGRLGPNTGELFF
TRBJ2-5,.,TRBV18,CASSYDRRDRYF
TRBJ1-3,.,TRBV7-3,CASSLTSGALGNTIYF
TRBJ1-5,.,TRBV2,CASSALQGLPSNQPQHF
TRBJ1-5,TRBD1,TRBV10-3,CAIRARGDNQPQHF
TRBJ2-2,TRBD1,TRBV3-1/TRBV3-2,CASSRGQGGRELFF
TRBJ2-7,TRBD1,TRBV29-1,CSVAGTDQGLQQYF
TRBJ2-2,TRBD1,TRBV19,CASNRKGGDGELFF
TRBJ1-2,.,TRBV20-1,CSASTGTGPYGYTF
TRBJ1-1,.,TRBV18,CASSPGNTEAFF
TRBJ2-7,.,TRBV7-9,CASRASGEQYF
TRBJ2-3,TRBD1,TRBV19,CASRDRGRADTQYF
TRBJ1-6,.,TRBV6-2/TRBV6-3,CASSSTSRAANPSYNSPLHF